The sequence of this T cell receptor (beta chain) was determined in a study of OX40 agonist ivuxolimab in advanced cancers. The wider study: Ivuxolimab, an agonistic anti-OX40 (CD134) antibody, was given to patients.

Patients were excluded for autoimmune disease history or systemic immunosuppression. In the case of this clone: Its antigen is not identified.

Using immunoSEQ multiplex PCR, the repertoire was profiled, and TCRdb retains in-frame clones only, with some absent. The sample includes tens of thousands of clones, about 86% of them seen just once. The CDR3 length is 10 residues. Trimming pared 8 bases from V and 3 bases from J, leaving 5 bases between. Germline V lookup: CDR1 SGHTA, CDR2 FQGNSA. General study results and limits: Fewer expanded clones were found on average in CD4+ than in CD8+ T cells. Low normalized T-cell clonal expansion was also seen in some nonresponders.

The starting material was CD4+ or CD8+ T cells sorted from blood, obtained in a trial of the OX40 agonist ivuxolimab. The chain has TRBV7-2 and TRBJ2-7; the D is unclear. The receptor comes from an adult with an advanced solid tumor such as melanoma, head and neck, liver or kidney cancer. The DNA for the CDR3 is TGTGCCAGCGGGGACTACGAGCAGTACTTC. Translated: CASGDYEQYF.